This passage covers 18 T cell receptor beta chains from one sample sequenced in a study of vaccination effects on CD4 cells after COVID-19. Viral peptide pools were used in the ViraFEST assay to expand antigen-specific CD4+ T cells, and sequencing came afterward. Isolating CD4+ T cells followed 9 to 11 days of culture. Each participant was administered two doses of either the BNT162b2 or the mRNA-1273 vaccine. The protocol was immunoSEQ multiplex PCR, while the TCRdb copy is restricted to in-frame clones and leaves out a portion. Of tens of thousands of clones in the sample, approximately 75% were seen once. For these TCRs, the target antigens are not known. Here the sequenced sample was CD4+ T cells from PBMCs cultured with HCoV-229E spike peptides, taken after COVID-19 vaccination. The receptors here all came from a human donor who received a COVID-19 vaccine.

This chain connects TRBV7-8 to TRBJ2-5, with TRBD2 matching over 7 bases. Trimming cost V 3 bases and J 4 bases; bases outside gene matches: 8. The CDR3 runs to 15 residues. CDR1 is SGHVS, CDR2 FQNEAQ, per germline. The CDR3 DNA reads as TGTGCCAGCAGCTTGATGGGACTACCACCAGAGACCCAGTACTTC. Translated: CASSLMGLPPETQYF.

The V and J genes are TRBV5-6 and TRBJ1-2; D might be TRBD1 (6 bases). CDR3 length: 15 residues. V was pared by 3 bases and J by 4 bases, with 16 bases between. Germline V gene data show CDR1 as SGHDT and CDR2 as YYEEEE. The CDR3 nucleotides are TGTGCCAGCAGCTCTGGGAGGGGGTTGCTCTATGGCTACACCTTC. It yields the protein CASSSGRGLLYGYTF.

The CDR3 bases are TGCGCCAGCAGCTTGGGGGGGCCCGACTCTGGAAACACCATATATTTT. Its translation: CASSLGGPDSGNTIYF. This chain links TRBV5-1 with TRBJ1-3, with TRBD1 as a possible D gene (6 bases). CDR3 length: 16 residues. CDR1 SGHRS and CDR2 YFSETQ come from the germline V gene. With 0 bases removed from V and 0 bases from J, the gap between germline ends came to 10 bases.

The rearrangement links TRBV5-1 to TRBJ2-3; a weak D match, TRBD1 (6 bases). The ends were cut back, 3 bases at V and 0 bases at J, with 14 bases in the middle. This CDR3 comprises 16 residues. The V gene's germline CDR1 is SGHRS and CDR2 YFSETQ. CDR3 coding DNA: TGCGCCAGCAGCTGGGGACACTTAGAGAGCACAGATACGCAGTATTTT. Translated, it gives CASSWGHLESTDTQYF.

This clone turned up a few times. The chain combines TRBV25-1 with TRBJ2-3, with 9 bases fitting TRBD2. Unmatched junction bases numbered 15, after V lost 1 base and J lost 10 bases. The CDR3 length is 17 residues. In germline, CDR1 is MGHDK, CDR2 SYGVNS. For the CDR3, the DNA is TGTGCCAGCAGTGAATCACCTGGGTCCTTAGCGGGAGTCTCGCAGTATTTT. Its translation: CASSESPGSLAGVSQYF.

V is TRBV3-1 (or the pseudogene TRBV3-2) and J is TRBJ2-7; 7 bases align to TRBD1. In germline, CDR1 is LGHDT, CDR2 YNNKEL (reference sequence). Trimming cost V 4 bases and J 4 bases; bases outside gene matches: 7. CDR3 length: 14 amino acids. The CDR3 DNA sequence: TGTGCCAGCAGCCCGACAACAGGGGTATACGAGCAGTACTTC. This gives the protein CASSPTTGVYEQYF.

The chain is built from TRBV5-6 and TRBJ2-5, with D maybe TRBD2 (6 bases). This CDR3 comprises 14 residues. Trimming removed 5 bases from V and 2 bases from J, with 13 bases in between. Germline CDR1 and CDR2: SGHDT and YYEEEE. The CDR3 nucleotides read TGTGCCAGCAGGATGGCCGGGGGACAAGAGACCCAGTACTTC. This gives the protein CASRMAGGQETQYF.

V and J are TRBV10-2 and TRBJ2-5; D unresolved. The germline V gene has CDR1 WSHSY and CDR2 SAAADI. V lost 8 bases and J lost 1, with 11 bases in between. This CDR3 region has 13 residues. CDR3 amino acids: CASGRPVQETQYF. CDR3 nucleotide sequence: TGCGCCAGCGGCAGACCGGTCCAAGAGACCCAGTACTTC.

This chain uses TRBV3-1 (or the pseudogene TRBV3-2) with TRBJ1-2, with 9 bases lining up with TRBD1. The trim removed 1 base at V and 8 bases at J, leaving 8 bases unmatched. Germline lookup yields CDR1 LGHDT and CDR2 YNNKEL (reference sequence). The CDR3 loop spans 15 amino acids. The DNA for the CDR3 is TGTGCCAGCAGCCAAGGGACAGGGGTTGGCGCGGGCTACACCTTC. Its protein is CASSQGTGVGAGYTF.

The rearrangement joins TRBV27 to TRBJ1-6; a possible D gene is TRBD1 (6 bases). With 10 bases removed from V and 5 bases from J, the gap between germline ends came to 12 bases. The CDR3 length is 13 residues. Germline CDR1 and CDR2: MNHEY and SMNVEV (reference sequence). In DNA, the CDR3 is TGTGCCACTGCAGGGGTTAATAATTCACCCCTCCACTTT. Translating gives CATAGVNNSPLHF.

The genes are TRBV14 and TRBJ2-4; D perhaps matches TRBD1 (8 bases). Germline loops: CDR1 SGHDN, CDR2 FVKESK. V lost 2 bases and J lost 10, with 15 bases in between. The CDR3 runs 14 residues. CDR3 DNA: TGTGCCAGCAGCCAATATACAGGGGGGGGTATTCAGTACTTC. Translated: CASSQYTGGGIQYF. Full variable domain (rest looked up from reference TRBV14 and TRBJ2-4): EAGVTQFPSHSVIEKGQTVTLRCDPISGHDNLYWYRRVMGKEIKFLLHFVKESKQDESGMPNNRFLAERTGGTYSTLKVQPAELEDSGVYFCASSQYTGGGIQYFGAGTRLSVL.

The rearrangement links TRBV7-9 to TRBJ2-2, with D perhaps TRBD2 (6 bases). This CDR3 is 15 amino acids long. Germline CDR1 reads SEHNR; CDR2 reads FQNEAQ (reference sequence). The ends were cut back, 1 base at V and 7 bases at J, with 13 bases in the middle. The CDR3 region is CASSLGLVDVGELFF. The DNA for the CDR3 is TGTGCCAGCAGCTTAGGACTAGTTGACGTCGGGGAGCTGTTTTTT. Full variable domain (rest looked up from reference TRBV7-9 and TRBJ2-2): DTGVSQNPRHKITKRGQNVTFRCDPISEHNRLYWYRQTLGQGPEFLTYFQNEAQLEKSRLLSDRFSAERPKGSFSTLEIQRTEQGDSAMYLCASSLGLVDVGELFFGEGSRLTVL.

V gene TRBV7-2 combines with J gene TRBJ1-2; 7 nucleotides agree with TRBD1. The V and J ends lost 2 bases and 9 bases, in that order; junction bases with no gene match: 15. Germline V CDR1 and CDR2: SGHTA, FQGNSA. The CDR3 length is 16 residues. The CDR3 DNA reads TGTGCCAGCAGCTTATGGGGCCCGACAGGGAAAGAGAGCTACACCTTC. Its translation: CASSLWGPTGKESYTF.

The chain is built from TRBV19 and TRBJ1-2, with D unclear. Germline lookup yields CDR1 LNHDA and CDR2 SQIVND (reference sequence). This CDR3 is 15 amino acids long. The V and J ends lost 2 bases and 2 bases respectively, with 12 bases between them. CDR3: CASSISAVKNYGYTF. Here the CDR3 DNA reads TGTGCCAGTAGTATATCGGCGGTAAAGAACTATGGCTACACCTTC.

V and J are TRBV3-1 (or the pseudogene TRBV3-2) and TRBJ1-2; D may be TRBD1 (6 bases). The CDR3 totals 14 residues. Germline CDR1 LGHDT, CDR2 YNNKEL (reference sequence). Trimming removed 2 bases at V and 6 bases at J, with 13 bases between. The CDR3 sequence is CASSQIRGRDGYTF. CDR3 coding DNA: TGTGCCAGCAGCCAAATAAGGGGGAGGGATGGCTACACCTTC.

The chain is built from TRBV2 and TRBJ2-7, with 9 bases matching TRBD2. Germline V CDR1 and CDR2: SNHLY, FYNNEI. The CDR3 sequence is 16 residues long. With 6 bases clipped from V and 2 bases from J, the junction kept 11 bases outside the gene matches. This CDR3 reads CASRSRTSVLTYEQYF. CDR3 coding DNA: TGTGCCAGCAGGAGTCGGACTAGCGTATTAACCTACGAGCAGTACTTC. Based on the CDR3 plus reference TRBV2 and TRBJ2-7, the full variable domain is EPEVTQTPSHQVTQMGQEVILRCVPISNHLYFYWYRQILGQKVEFLVSFYNNEISEKSEIFDDQFSVERPDGSNFTLKIRSTKLEDSAMYFCASRSRTSVLTYEQYFGPGTRLTVT.

CDR3: CASSQGRGIINTEAFF. DNA of the CDR3: TGTGCCAGCAGCCAAGGAAGGGGTATAATAAACACTGAAGCTTTCTTT. The V and J genes are TRBV3-1 (or the pseudogene TRBV3-2) and TRBJ1-1; a possible D gene is TRBD1 (5 bases). Germline lookup yields CDR1 LGHDT and CDR2 YNNKEL (reference sequence). There are 16 residues in the CDR3. V was cut by 1 base and J by 2 bases, with 14 bases left in between.

This chain links TRBV9 with TRBJ2-1; D may be TRBD1 (6 bases). The CDR3 covers 16 residues. The V gene's germline CDR1 is SGDLS and CDR2 YYNGEE. V was trimmed by 2 bases and J by 0 bases, leaving 12 bases between them. CDR3 DNA sequence: TGTGCCAGCAGCGTGGGGGCAAGGAGCTCCTACAATGAGCAGTTCTTC. Encoded protein: CASSVGARSSYNEQFF. Supplemented by reference TRBV9 and TRBJ2-1, the full variable domain reads DSGVTQTPKHLITATGQRVTLRCSPRSGDLSVYWYQQSLDQGLQFLIQYYNGEERAKGNILERFSAQQFPDLHSELNLSSLELGDSALYFCASSVGARSSYNEQFFGPGTRLTVL.